The clone carrying this TCR beta chain came up many times. As yet, its antigen is unknown. The data were taken from a study of CD8+CD57+ T cells in acquired aplastic anemia. Study overall: Sorted CD4+ and CD8+ cells gave an average of about 3.4 ug of DNA.

TCR beta VDJ and CDR3 were profiled, and genomic DNA was the template. TCRdb itself ran the reads through MiXCR, one entry per CDR3 protein. Of about 220,000 distinct CDR3 sequences in the sample, about 37% were seen once. General study points: Patients showed no significant difference from controls in CD8+ Simpson's diversity. Overlapping CD8+ CDR3 repertoires of patients and controls contained under 35 shared sequences.

CDR3 size: 13 residues. The germline CDR1 and CDR2 sequences are SGHRS and YFSETQ. Trimming pared 4 bases from V and 6 bases from J, leaving 13 bases between. Input material: sorted CD4+, CD8+, or CD8+CD57+ T cells (not recorded which) from PBMCs. The receptor was isolated from a human donor in good health, serving as a control. This chain uses TRBV5-1 with TRBJ1-1; D might be TRBD1 (5 bases). CDR3 nucleotides: TGCGCCAGCAGCCGATCCACAGGACCTGAAGCTTTCTTT. Translation gives CASSRSTGPEAFF.